This TCR beta chain was documented in a study of blood T cell repertoires in COVID-19. Looking at the study overall: PBMCs, B-cell-depleted T cells, or T cells were the source of the cDNA or gDNA that made up the material.

Method: immunoSEQ multiplex PCR; TCRdb's copy keeps in-frame clones and lacks some. The sample lists some 160,000 clones, around 87% occurring once. Seattle cases were enrolled at active infection and followed longitudinally. The J segment lost 5 bases and the V segment lost 0 bases, leaving 3 bases of the junction unmatched. This CDR3 region has 15 residues. Germline V lookup: CDR1 LGHNA, CDR2 YSLEER. This chain connects TRBV4-3 to TRBJ2-1; 8 bases are a match to TRBD2. The sequence derives from a woman aged 80 or older with COVID-19, enrolled during active disease. The sequenced material came from peripheral blood. The CDR3 bases are TGCGCCAGCAGCCAAGATAGCGGGGCCAACAATGAGCAGTTCTTC. Amino acid sequence: CASSQDSGANNEQFF.